This T cell receptor beta chain appears in the sequencing data of a study of T cell responses to AZD1222 COVID-19 vaccine. Profiling relied on immunoSEQ multiplex PCR, and the TCRdb table lists in-frame clones only, not all of them. The data show about 270,000 clones, around 92% seen once. Germline V gene lookup returns CDR1 SNHLY and CDR2 FYNNEI. Trimming removed 4 bases from V and 7 bases from J; junction bases left unmatched: 6. This CDR3 comprises 15 residues. Specimen: peripheral blood, collected 28 days after the second AZD1222 dose. This receptor was taken from an adult who received the AZD1222 COVID-19 vaccine. The chain recombines TRBV2 with TRBJ1-5; 11 nucleotides align to TRBD1. As DNA, the CDR3 is TGTGCCAGCAGTGGGACAGGGGGCTTCGGGCAGCCCCAGCATTTT. This translates into CASSGTGGFGQPQHF.